The clone carrying this TCR beta chain has just a few counts. Its antigen remains unidentified. This record comes from a study of PD-1 blockade in classical Hodgkin lymphoma. Overall study context: Each patient was given nivolumab 3 mg/kg through a vein every 2 weeks. The study's findings and limits: Later analyses included only patients treated at least 1 year post-ASCT. CD8+ TCR diversity did not rise significantly by C4D1, unlike CD4+.

Every patient was affected by relapse after autologous stem cell transplantation, while exposure to brentuximab vedotin was not uniform. The V gene lost 4 bases and the J gene lost 2 bases, with 12 bases spanning the gap. The CDR3 contains 14 residues. Per germline, CDR1 MNHNY and CDR2 SVGAGI (reference sequence). TCRdb's table, derived via immunoSEQ multiplex PCR, lists solely in-frame clones and lacks some. The data show about 26,000 clones, with 67% seen just once and about 10% held by the top ten. The source is a human donor with classical Hodgkin lymphoma. The sample here was peripheral blood mononuclear cells (PBMCs), taken before the second cycle of nivolumab. The chain combines TRBV6-6 with TRBJ2-7; D may be TRBD2 (6 bases). The CDR3 spells CASSFGTSAYEQYF. CDR3 nucleotides: TGTGCCAGCAGTTTCGGGACTTCTGCCTACGAGCAGTACTTC.